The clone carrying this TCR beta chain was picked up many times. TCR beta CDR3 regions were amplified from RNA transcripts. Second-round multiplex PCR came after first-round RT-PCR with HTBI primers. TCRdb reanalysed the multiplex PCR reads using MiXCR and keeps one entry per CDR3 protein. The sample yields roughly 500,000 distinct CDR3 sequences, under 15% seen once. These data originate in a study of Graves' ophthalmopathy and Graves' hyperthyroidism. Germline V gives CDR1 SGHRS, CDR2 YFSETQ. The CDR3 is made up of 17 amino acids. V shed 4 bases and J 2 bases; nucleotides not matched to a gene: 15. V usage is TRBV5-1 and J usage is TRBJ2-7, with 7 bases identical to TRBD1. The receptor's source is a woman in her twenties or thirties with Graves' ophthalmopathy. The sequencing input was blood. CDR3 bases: TGCGCCAGCAGCCCGACGAACGGACAGGCTAAAGCCTACGAGCAGTACTTC. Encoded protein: CASSPTNGQAKAYEQYF.